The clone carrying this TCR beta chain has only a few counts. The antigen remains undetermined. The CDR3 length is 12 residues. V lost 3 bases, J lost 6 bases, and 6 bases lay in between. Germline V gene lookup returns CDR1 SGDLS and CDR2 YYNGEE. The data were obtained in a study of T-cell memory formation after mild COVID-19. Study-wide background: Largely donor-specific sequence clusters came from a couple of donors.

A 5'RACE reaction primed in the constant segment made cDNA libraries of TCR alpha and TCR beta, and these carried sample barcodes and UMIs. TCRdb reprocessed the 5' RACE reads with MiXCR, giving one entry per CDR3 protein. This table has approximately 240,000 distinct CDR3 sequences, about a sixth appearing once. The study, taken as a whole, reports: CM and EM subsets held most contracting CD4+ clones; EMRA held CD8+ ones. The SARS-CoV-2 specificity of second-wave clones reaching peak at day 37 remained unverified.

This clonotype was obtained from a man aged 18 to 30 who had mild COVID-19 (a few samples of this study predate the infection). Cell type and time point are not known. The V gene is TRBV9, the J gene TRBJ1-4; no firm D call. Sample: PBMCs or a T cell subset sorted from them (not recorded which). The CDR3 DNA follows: TGTGCCAGCAGCGCGAGAGATGAAAAACTGTTTTTT. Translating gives CASSARDEKLFF.